The source of this T cell receptor beta chain is a study of long-term antiretroviral therapy in people with HIV (dated by TCRdb to between 2022 and 2023). About the study as a whole: The earliest samples were collected roughly a decade before the 2015 WHO recommendation for immediate ART, at a time when ART was usually postponed until CD4 counts fell. This retrospective serial study examined whether starting ART and sustained HIV suppression were associated with changes in the composition and diversity of the TRB repertoire in peripheral blood. The cohort contributed about 200 cryopreserved PBMC samples from a few dozen adults with confirmed HIV infection, collected serially over a mean of approximately six years (range 1-12). About 40% of the 30 participants with HIV were female. Test extractions of a monoclonal T-cell line alongside approximately 34 polyclonal samples showed no cross-contamination during QIAcube processing. Beyond this particular receptor, the publication reports: No data were available on ART adherence, viral resistance or therapy changes, limiting inferences about post-ART repertoire changes. ART initiation was associated with a significant increase in TRB diversity, but diversity stayed significantly below transplant donor controls even after long-term ART. At every time point, the repertoire was dominated by expanded TRB clones first identified before ART initiation, although this dominance fluctuated and, in many PLHIV, declined after ART. Narrower CDR3 length ranges were observed in HIV repertoires than in controls, and an antigen-experienced repertoire with only a slight naive shift after ART was suggested by the network structure. Limited PBMC availability meant only the TCR beta chain was sequenced, without alpha chain pairing. The samples span the years 2004 to 2017, and the ART regimens used may be less effective than current regimens. Because cell numbers in pre-ART samples were limited, unsorted PBMC were profiled instead of sorted CD4+ and CD8+ T cells.

Participants were included only if at least one PBMC sample before ART initiation and at least two post-ART samples were available. Treatment was received in the United States of America by all participants with HIV. Before DNA extraction, cryopreserved samples of about 0.95-10 million PBMC were thawed and washed. At the time of the earliest PBMC sample, participants with HIV were aged between about 20 and 54 years. PBMC samples from each participant spanned 1-4 timepoints before ART initiation and 2-8 timepoints after ART initiation, with a median of 7 samples. Serial HIV viral load, CD4+ T-cell count, ART history and demographic data were obtained for every participant. Genomic DNA was extracted from unsorted PBMC with a Qiagen kit on a QIAcube, with processing performed in batches of 12 samples. Comment on this clone: Its antigen is unknown. No much larger clone exists at a distance of one base, and base qualities are not known.

The immunoSEQ hsTCRB v3.0 assay was used at survey level resolution for TRB variable region sequencing. TRB sequencing targeted a depth of about 35,000-50,000 T-cell genomes per sample. An Illumina MiSeq with a v3 150-cycle kit was used to sequence the pooled TRB libraries. Concerning the study's data processing: Repertoire analysis ran in R within a reproducible Nextflow workflow covering QC, data transformation and analysis. Custom analyses were implemented in LymphoSeq2, an R package for AIRR-Seq data exploration. After excluding a handful of samples that yielded fewer than 5000 total TRB sequences, some 190 HIV repertoires remained for analysis. Among the roughly 190 retained HIV repertoires, some 59 were collected before ART initiation and roughly 130 after ART initiation. Each repertoire was downsampled to 5000 TRB nucleotide sequences, and summary statistics were averaged across 100 downsampling iterations. TRB sequences were retained for analysis only if CDR3 regions of at least seven amino acids were present. A Shannon entropy-derived clonality score and the Gini coefficient were used to measure diversity. In the repertoire networks, any two of the top 5000 CDR3 amino acid sequences were linked whenever the two sequences differed by an edit distance of one. GLIPH2 predicted antigen specificity groups and MHC restriction for TRB CDR3 amino acid sequences. To flag known associations with CMV, EBV, HIV or tissue antigens, CDR3 amino acid sequences were compared against VDJdb and McPAS-TCR. Pre-ART, post-ART and control groups were compared with Wilcoxon signed-rank tests and Holm-Bonferroni correction. Sourced from immuneACCESS, this table was stored by TCRdb with only in-frame sequences that have V and J called. A share of the clones is absent; for the studies checked, an unresolved V gene accounts for under half, and the remainder has no known explanation. The DNA gave D and trimming, while V, J and clone size come from that table. The sample table shows about 19,000 clones, and about nine tenths are seen once. The top ten hold approximately 10% of the sample.

This clonotype originated in a man aged 50-60 years with HIV. Here the sequenced sample was unsorted PBMCs, taken 3 years after starting antiretroviral therapy.

The CDR3 region reads CASSFRQGTEAFF. The DNA reads TGTGCCAGCAGCTTCCGGCAGGGAACCGAAGCTTTCTTT. The chain is made from TRBV5-4 and TRBJ1-1; TRBD1 might be the D gene, on 5 matching bases. From cysteine to phenylalanine, the CDR3 is 13 amino acids long. The DNA shown is the 39-base CDR3, in frame from base 1. V loses 2 bases of germline sequence and J loses 8 bases, and the interval between the two ends is 13 bases. The germline V gene (reference sequence) supplies CDR1 SGHNT and CDR2 YYREEE.